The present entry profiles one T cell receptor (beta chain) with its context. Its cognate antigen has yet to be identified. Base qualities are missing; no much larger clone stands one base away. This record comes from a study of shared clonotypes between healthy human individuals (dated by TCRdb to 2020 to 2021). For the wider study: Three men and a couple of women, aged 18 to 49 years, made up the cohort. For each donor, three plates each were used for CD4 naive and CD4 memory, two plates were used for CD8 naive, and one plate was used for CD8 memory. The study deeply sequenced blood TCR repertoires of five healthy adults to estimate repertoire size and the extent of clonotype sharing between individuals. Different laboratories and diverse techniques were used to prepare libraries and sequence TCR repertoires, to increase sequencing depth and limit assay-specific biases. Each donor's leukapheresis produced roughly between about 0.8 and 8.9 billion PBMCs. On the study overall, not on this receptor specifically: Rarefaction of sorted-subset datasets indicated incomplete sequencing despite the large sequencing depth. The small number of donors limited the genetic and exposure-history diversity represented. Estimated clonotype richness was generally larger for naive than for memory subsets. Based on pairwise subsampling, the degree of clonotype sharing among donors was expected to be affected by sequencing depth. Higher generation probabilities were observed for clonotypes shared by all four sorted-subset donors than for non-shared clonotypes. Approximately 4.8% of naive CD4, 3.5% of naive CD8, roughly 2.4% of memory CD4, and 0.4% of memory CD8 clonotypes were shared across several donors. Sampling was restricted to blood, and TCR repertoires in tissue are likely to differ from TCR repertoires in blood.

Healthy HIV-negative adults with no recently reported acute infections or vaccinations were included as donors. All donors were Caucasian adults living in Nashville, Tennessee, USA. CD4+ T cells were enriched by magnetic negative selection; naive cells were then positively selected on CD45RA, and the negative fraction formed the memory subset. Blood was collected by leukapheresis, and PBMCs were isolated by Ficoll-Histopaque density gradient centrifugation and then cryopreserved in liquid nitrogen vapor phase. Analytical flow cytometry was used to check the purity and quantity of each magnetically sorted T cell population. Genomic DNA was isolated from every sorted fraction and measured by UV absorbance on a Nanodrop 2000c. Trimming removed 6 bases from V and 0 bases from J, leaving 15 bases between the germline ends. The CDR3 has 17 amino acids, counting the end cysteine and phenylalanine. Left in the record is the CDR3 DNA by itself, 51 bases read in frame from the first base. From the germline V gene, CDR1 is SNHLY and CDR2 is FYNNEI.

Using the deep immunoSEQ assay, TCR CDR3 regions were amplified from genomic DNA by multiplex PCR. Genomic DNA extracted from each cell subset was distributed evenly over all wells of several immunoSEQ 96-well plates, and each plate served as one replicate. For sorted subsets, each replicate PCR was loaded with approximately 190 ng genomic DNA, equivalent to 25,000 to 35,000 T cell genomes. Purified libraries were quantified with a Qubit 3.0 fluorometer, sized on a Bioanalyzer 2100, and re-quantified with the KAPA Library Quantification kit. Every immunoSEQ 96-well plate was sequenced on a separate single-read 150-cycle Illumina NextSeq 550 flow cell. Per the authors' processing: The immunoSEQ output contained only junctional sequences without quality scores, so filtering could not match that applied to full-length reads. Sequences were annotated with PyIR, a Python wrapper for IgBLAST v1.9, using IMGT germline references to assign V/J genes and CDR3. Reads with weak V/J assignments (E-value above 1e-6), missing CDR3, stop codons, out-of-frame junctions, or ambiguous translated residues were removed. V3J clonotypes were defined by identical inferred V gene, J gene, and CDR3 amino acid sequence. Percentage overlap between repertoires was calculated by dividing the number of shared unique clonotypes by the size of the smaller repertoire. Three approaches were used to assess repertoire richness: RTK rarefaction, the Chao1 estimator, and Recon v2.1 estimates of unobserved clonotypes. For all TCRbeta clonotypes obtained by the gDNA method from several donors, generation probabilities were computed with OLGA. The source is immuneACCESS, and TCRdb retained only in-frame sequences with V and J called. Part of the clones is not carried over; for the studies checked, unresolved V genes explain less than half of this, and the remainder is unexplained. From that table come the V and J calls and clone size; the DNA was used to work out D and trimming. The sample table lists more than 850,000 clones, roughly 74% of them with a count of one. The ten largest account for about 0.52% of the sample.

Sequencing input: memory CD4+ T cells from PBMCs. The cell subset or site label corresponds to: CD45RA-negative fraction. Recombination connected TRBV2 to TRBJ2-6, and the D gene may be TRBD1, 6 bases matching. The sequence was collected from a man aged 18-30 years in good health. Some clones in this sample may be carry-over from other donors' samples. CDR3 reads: CASRWLGQPSGANVLTF. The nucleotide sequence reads TGTGCCAGCAGGTGGTTAGGACAGCCCTCTGGGGCCAACGTCCTGACTTTC.